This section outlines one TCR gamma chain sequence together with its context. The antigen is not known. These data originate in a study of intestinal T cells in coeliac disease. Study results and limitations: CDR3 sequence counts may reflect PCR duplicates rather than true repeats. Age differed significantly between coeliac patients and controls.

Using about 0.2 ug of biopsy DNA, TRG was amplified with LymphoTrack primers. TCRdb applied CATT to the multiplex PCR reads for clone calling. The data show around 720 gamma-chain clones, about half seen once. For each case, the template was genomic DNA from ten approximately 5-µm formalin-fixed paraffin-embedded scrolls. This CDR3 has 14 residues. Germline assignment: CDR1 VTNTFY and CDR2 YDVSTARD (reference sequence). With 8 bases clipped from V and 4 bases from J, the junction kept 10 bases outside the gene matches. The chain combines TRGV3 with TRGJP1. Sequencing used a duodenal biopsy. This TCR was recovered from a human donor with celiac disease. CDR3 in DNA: TGTGCCACCTCGGGACGGGGCACTGGTTGGTTCAAGATATTT. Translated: CATSGRGTGWFKIF.